These 23 T cell receptor beta chains were sequenced from one sample in a study of cytomegalovirus exposure and HLA in healthy donors. The PCR used 60 Vbeta and 13 Jbeta primers. TCRdb's copy holds only in-frame clones and misses some; the assay was immunoSEQ multiplex PCR. The sample lists some 110,000 clones, 70% to 80% occurring once. The sequenced material came from PBMCs. The source of these receptors is a boy aged 10-17 years in good health and CMV-seronegative.

The chain employs TRBV18 and TRBJ2-6; 7 bases match TRBD1. This CDR3 region has 16 residues. Trimming took 3 bases from V and 4 from J; bases not matched to a gene: 6. The germline CDR1 and CDR2 sequences are KGHSH and LQKENI. The DNA of the CDR3 is TGTGCCAGCTCACCGACGACAGGGTTAGGGGCCAACGTCCTGACTTTC. Its protein is CASSPTTGLGANVLTF.

This chain joins TRBV19 and TRBJ2-1; 7 nucleotides line up with TRBD2. V shed 2 bases, J shed 3 bases, and the junction held 7 bases outside the gene matches. The CDR3 is 16 amino acids. CDR1 is LNHDA, CDR2 SQIVND, per germline (reference sequence). The CDR3 is CASSIWSGGLYNEQFF. CDR3 DNA: TGTGCCAGTAGTATATGGTCGGGAGGCCTCTACAATGAGCAGTTCTTC.

The chain joins TRBV6-5 to TRBJ2-7, with 8 positions matching TRBD1. J was trimmed by 4 bases and V by 2 bases; bases with no gene match: 7. The CDR3 is 15 amino acids. Germline V gives CDR1 MNHEY, CDR2 SVGAGI. The CDR3 region has the DNA TGTGCCAGCAGTTACCCCCAGGGGGCTGTGTACGAGCAGTACTTC. This translates into CASSYPQGAVYEQYF.

Only one count was recorded for this clone. J is TRBJ2-3 and V is TRBV30, with D possibly being TRBD2 (6 bases). This CDR3 has 17 amino acids. V was shortened by 3 bases and J by 5 bases, with 24 bases between the two germline ends. Germline-derived CDR1 and CDR2 are GTSNPN and SVGIG (reference sequence). CDR3 in amino acids: CAWRGGSPTYPRDTQYF. DNA for the CDR3: TGTGCCTGGAGAGGAGGGTCTCCAACATACCCTAGAGATACGCAGTATTTT.

CDR3 region: CASSESGPETQYF. The DNA of the CDR3 is TGTGCCAGCAGCGAGTCAGGGCCGGAGACCCAGTACTTC. V is TRBV5-4 and J is TRBJ2-5; possibly TRBD1 for D (5 bases). The V and J ends lost 4 bases and 5 bases respectively, with 12 bases between them. The CDR3 contains 13 residues. CDR1 and CDR2 (germline): SGHNT, YYREEE (reference sequence). The whole variable domain, filled in from reference TRBV5-4 and TRBJ2-5, reads ETGVTQSPTHLIKTRGQQVTLRCSSQSGHNTVSWYQQALGQGPQFIFQYYREEENGRGNFPPRFSGLQFPNYSSELNVNALELDDSALYLCASSESGPETQYFGPGTRLLVL.

This rearrangement joins TRBV2 to TRBJ2-6, with TRBD1 as a possible D gene (5 bases). V lost 7 bases and J 2 bases, leaving 12 bases between the germline ends. The CDR3 contains 15 residues. Germline V gene sequence: CDR1 SNHLY, CDR2 FYNNEI. The CDR3: CASTAGSTGANVLTF. The CDR3 DNA reads as TGTGCCAGCACCGCAGGGTCAACTGGGGCCAACGTCCTGACTTTC.

This sequence joins TRBV6-1 and TRBJ1-2; D gene ambiguous. The germline V gene encodes CDR1 MNHNS and CDR2 SASEGT. The CDR3 is 15 residues long. The CDR3, as DNA: TGTGCTGACCTTCCGGCGGGCTTGTGGGACTATGGCTACACCTTC. It codes for CADLPAGLWDYGYTF.

This clone has just a few counts. An end of the junction differs from the germline gene, which may be a read error. V usage is TRBV9 and J usage is TRBJ1-1; the match to TRBD1 covers 7 bases. The germline V gene has CDR1 SGDLS and CDR2 YYNGEE. The CDR3 loop spans 14 amino acids. The CDR3 DNA reads TGTGCCAGCACCGTAGGGACAGTGAACACTGAAGCTTTCTTT. This translates into CASTVGTVNTEAFF.

The V and J genes are TRBV13 and TRBJ2-5, with a possible D match to TRBD2 (5 bases). This CDR3 comprises 13 residues. Per the germline V gene, CDR1 is PRHDT and CDR2 is FYEKMQ (reference sequence). The V and J ends lost 5 bases and 4 bases respectively, with 11 bases between them. The DNA for the CDR3 is TGTGCCAGCAGCCCGAGGGTCGGAGAGACCCAGTACTTC. Encoded protein: CASSPRVGETQYF.

This chain links TRBV11-3 with TRBJ2-3, with D possibly matching TRBD2 (6 bases). The CDR3 has 13 amino acids. Trimming stripped 6 bases from V and 9 bases from J, with 16 bases between. Germline V gene lookup returns CDR1 SGHNT and CDR2 YENEEA. Here the CDR3 DNA reads TGTGCCAGCAGTGGAGGGAACTACGTCACGCAGTATTTT. It codes for CASSGGNYVTQYF.

The chain uses TRBV9 and TRBJ2-3; no clear D. Germline CDR1 and CDR2: SGDLS and YYNGEE. V lost 4 bases to trimming and J lost 1 base, with 10 bases between them. This CDR3 has 14 amino acids. CDR3 residues: CASSIFTGTDTQYF. CDR3 DNA: TGTGCCAGCAGCATATTTACAGGCACAGATACGCAGTATTTT. The whole variable domain, filled in from reference TRBV9 and TRBJ2-3, reads DSGVTQTPKHLITATGQRVTLRCSPRSGDLSVYWYQQSLDQGLQFLIQYYNGEERAKGNILERFSAQQFPDLHSELNLSSLELGDSALYFCASSIFTGTDTQYFGPGTRLTVL.

This sequence joins TRBV6-5 and TRBJ2-1, with TRBD1 identical over 8 bases. With V trimmed by 3 bases and J by 6 bases, 10 bases remained unmatched. Germline V gene data show CDR1 as MNHEY and CDR2 as SVGAGI. This CDR3 has 16 residues. Here the CDR3 reads CASSYHGRGQGNEQFF. The CDR3 DNA is TGTGCCAGCAGTTATCATGGCAGGGGGCAGGGCAATGAGCAGTTCTTC.

The chain employs TRBV30 and TRBJ2-6; the D is unclear. The CDR3 contains 11 residues. Germline loops: CDR1 GTSNPN, CDR2 SVGIG (reference sequence). V lost 2 bases and J lost 7, with 3 bases in between. CDR3 in DNA: TGTGCCTGGAGTCCAGCCAACGTCCTGACTTTC. Amino acid sequence: CAWSPANVLTF.

The rearrangement links TRBV28 to TRBJ1-4; D remains unclear. Deletions cut 5 bases from V and 5 bases from J, with 15 bases between. The CDR3 is made up of 15 amino acids. The germline CDR1 and CDR2 sequences are MDHEN and SYDVKM. The CDR3 reads CASSPRPTGNEKLFF. CDR3 DNA sequence: TGTGCCAGCAGTCCGCGGCCGACCGGAAATGAAAAACTGTTTTTT.

This clone appeared a single time. This chain connects TRBV5-4 to TRBJ2-1, with 12 bases matching TRBD2. Germline CDR1 SGHNT, CDR2 YYREEE (reference sequence). The trim removed 4 bases at V and 6 bases at J, leaving 8 bases unmatched. The CDR3 loop spans 16 amino acids. The CDR3 DNA follows: TGTGCCAGCAGCCTAGGACTAGCGGGATTGATCAATGAGCAGTTCTTC. This codes for CASSLGLAGLINEQFF.

The chain couples TRBV27 to TRBJ1-5; 9 nucleotides agree with TRBD1. Germline V gives CDR1 MNHEY, CDR2 SMNVEV (reference sequence). The CDR3 loop spans 15 amino acids. Trimming cost V 6 bases and J 2 bases; bases outside gene matches: 5. As DNA, the CDR3 is TGTGCCAGCAGCCCACAGGGGGCGCGCAATCAGCCCCAGCATTTT. This gives the protein CASSPQGARNQPQHF.

This clone has only a few counts. The chain combines TRBV6-1 with TRBJ2-7; 8 nucleotides line up with TRBD2. This CDR3 is built from 15 residues. V lost 0 bases and J lost 5; bases outside the gene matches: 6. In germline, CDR1 is MNHNS, CDR2 SASEGT. The CDR3 here is CASSEATGGPDEQYF. As DNA, the CDR3 is TGTGCCAGCAGTGAAGCAACGGGAGGGCCTGACGAGCAGTACTTC.

The rearrangement joins TRBV29-1 to TRBJ2-7; TRBD1 matches 11 bases. Unmatched junction bases numbered 5, after V lost 4 bases and J lost 6 bases. The germline gives CDR1 SQVTM, CDR2 ANQGSEA. CDR3 length equals 13 residues. CDR3 nucleotides: TGCAGCGTTGTGGACAGGGGGCTAGGCGAGCAGTACTTC. It is translated as CSVVDRGLGEQYF.

The chain carries TRBV5-4 and TRBJ2-1, with 10 bases matching TRBD2. Unmatched junction bases numbered 8, after V lost 0 bases and J lost 5 bases. This CDR3 region has 17 residues. Germline values: CDR1 SGHNT, CDR2 YYREEE (reference sequence). The CDR3 reads CASSLGSGGLVDNEQFF. In DNA form, the CDR3 reads TGTGCCAGCAGCTTGGGTAGCGGGGGGCTTGTTGACAATGAGCAGTTCTTC.

The CDR3 spells CASSLGQGRREQYF. The DNA of the CDR3 is TGTGCCAGCAGTTTAGGGCAGGGAAGGCGGGAGCAGTACTTC. The gene calls are TRBV27 and TRBJ2-7; possibly TRBD1 for D (5 bases). The germline V gene has CDR1 MNHEY and CDR2 SMNVEV (reference sequence). The germline V and J ends were trimmed by 2 bases and 7 bases, with 15 bases remaining between them. This CDR3 is built from 14 residues.

The V call is TRBV14, the J call TRBJ2-3, with D tentatively TRBD2 (6 bases). Deletions cut 4 bases from V and 0 bases from J, with 20 bases between. Germline V gene sequence: CDR1 SGHDN, CDR2 FVKESK. The CDR3 is 18 residues long. CDR3 in amino acids: CASSPILYWGVSTDTQYF. The CDR3 nucleotides read TGTGCCAGCAGCCCGATTCTTTACTGGGGGGTAAGCACAGATACGCAGTATTTT.

This clone turned up a few times. The rearrangement uses TRBV6-5 and TRBJ1-2, with a tentative D call TRBD1 (6 bases). The germline V gene has CDR1 MNHEY and CDR2 SVGAGI. V lost 6 bases, J lost 1 base, and 12 bases lay in between. The CDR3 sequence is 14 residues long. CDR3 sequence (DNA): TGTGCCAGCAGACTTGGGGGCAGTAACTATGGCTACACCTTC. Its translation: CASRLGGSNYGYTF.

V usage is TRBV10-1 and J usage is TRBJ2-5; D is undetermined. CDR1 and CDR2 from the germline V gene are WNHNN and SYGVQD (reference sequence). The CDR3 covers 12 residues. V was pared by 6 bases and J by 11 bases, with 16 bases between. The CDR3 region is CASSNNPGSQYF. The CDR3 DNA reads as TGCGCCAGCAGCAACAACCCCGGGTCTCAGTACTTC.